This T cell receptor (beta chain) is from a study of blood T cell repertoires in COVID-19. Study in general: PBMCs, B-cell-depleted T cells, or T cells provided the cDNA or gDNA that made up the material.

As processed by the authors: Cell counts per sample came from amplifying reference gene primers. Data came from immunoSEQ multiplex PCR; TCRdb stores just in-frame clones and leaves some out. V, J and clone size derive from that table, while D and trimming were established from the DNA sequence. This sample has about 300,000 clones, with 70% to 90% found just once. The CDR3 loop spans 17 amino acids. J was trimmed by 2 bases and V by 0 bases; bases with no gene match: 11. The V gene's germline CDR1 is SGHRS and CDR2 YFSETQ. This TCR was sampled from a woman aged 30 to 39 who had recovered from COVID-19. V gene TRBV5-1 combines with J gene TRBJ2-7; TRBD1 matches 7 bases. Material: peripheral blood. As DNA, the CDR3 is TGCGCCAGCAGCTTGGCCGCGACGAGGGGGCCCACCTACGAGCAGTACTTC. The encoded protein is CASSLAATRGPTYEQYF.